Following are 19 T cell receptor beta chains from one sample sequenced in a study of shared clonotypes between healthy human individuals. Using immunoSEQ multiplex PCR, the repertoire was profiled, and TCRdb retains in-frame clones only, with some absent. The sample shows hundreds of thousands of clones, approximately 96% of them seen only once. Naive CD8 cells comprised CD45RO-negative, CCR7-positively selected cells, excluding terminally differentiated effector memory CD45RA+ cells. Sequencing was done on a sample of naive CD8+ T cells sorted from blood. The receptors stem from a woman aged 30 to 39 in good health.

This sequence joins TRBV10-3 and TRBJ1-1, with D unresolved. The germline V gene encodes CDR1 ENHRY and CDR2 SYGVKD. The CDR3 contains 13 residues. Trimming removed 0 bases from V and 3 bases from J, with 5 bases in between. The CDR3 nucleotides read TGTGCCATCAGTGAGTCGCTCTACACTGAAGCTTTCTTT. This gives the protein CAISESLYTEAFF.

This clone came up once. V and J are TRBV5-1 and TRBJ1-1; D is uncertain. The CDR3 contains 15 residues. Between the trimmed V and J ends, which lost 0 bases and 1 base, there was a span of 10 bases. Germline CDR1 is SGHRS and CDR2 is YFSETQ. In nucleotides, the CDR3 is TGCGCCAGCAGCTTGGTGGCCGGCCGGAACACTGAAGCTTTCTTT. Residues: CASSLVAGRNTEAFF.

This clone was observed a single time. V and J are TRBV9 and TRBJ2-2; 10 bases map to TRBD2. Germline assignment: CDR1 SGDLS and CDR2 YYNGEE. This CDR3 spans 17 amino acids. The ends lost 0 bases at V and 1 base at J; junction bases unmatched: 3. CDR3 sequence reads: CASSVEAGGENTGELFF. CDR3 sequence (DNA): TGTGCCAGCAGCGTAGAAGCGGGAGGGGAGAACACCGGGGAGCTGTTTTTT.

The rearrangement joins TRBV11-2 to TRBJ2-7, with D maybe TRBD1 (5 bases). V gave up 7 bases and J gave up 1 base, with 11 bases separating them. CDR1 is SGHAT and CDR2 is FQNNGV in the germline V gene. The CDR3 loop spans 13 amino acids. The CDR3 reads CASIRRGSYEQYF. In DNA, the CDR3 is TGTGCCAGCATTCGTAGGGGATCCTACGAGCAGTACTTC.

V gene TRBV7-6 combines with J gene TRBJ2-5, with D possibly TRBD2 on 6 matching bases. Germline CDR1 and CDR2: SGHVS and FNYEAQ. CDR3 length: 16 amino acids. Between the trimmed V and J ends, which lost 4 bases and 4 bases, there was a span of 19 bases. CDR3 amino acids: CASSSGGPTITETQYF. In DNA, the CDR3 is TGTGCCAGCAGCTCCGGAGGGCCGACTATTACAGAGACCCAGTACTTC.

The rearrangement joins TRBV27 to TRBJ2-7; 10 nucleotides align to TRBD2. After removal of 2 bases from V and 3 bases from J, the junction contained 13 bases not matched to a gene. The CDR3 totals 18 residues. Looked up from germline, CDR1 is MNHEY and CDR2 is SMNVEV (reference sequence). CDR3 sequence reads: CASSLRFGGSSGSYEQYF. The DNA for the CDR3 is TGTGCCAGCAGTTTAAGGTTTGGGGGGTCTAGCGGGAGCTACGAGCAGTACTTC.

The V and J genes are TRBV13 and TRBJ2-7; maybe TRBD2 (6 bases). The germline CDR1 and CDR2 sequences are PRHDT and FYEKMQ (reference sequence). V lost 5 bases and J 2 bases, leaving 13 bases between the germline ends. This CDR3 comprises 14 residues. CDR3 protein: CASSDSSETYEQYF. The CDR3 nucleotides are TGTGCCAGCAGCGACTCTAGCGAAACCTACGAGCAGTACTTC.

The CDR3 DNA reads as TGTGCCACCAGCAGTGTAACAACTAATGAAAAACTGTTTTTT. Encoded protein: CATSSVTTNEKLFF. The chain joins TRBV15 to TRBJ1-4, with D unresolved. V was pared by 3 bases and J by 0 bases, with 5 bases between. This CDR3 spans 14 amino acids. Per germline, CDR1 LNHNV and CDR2 YYDKDF (reference sequence).

The chain couples TRBV19 to TRBJ1-1; D unclear. The CDR3 runs to 15 residues. Germline V gene sequence: CDR1 LNHDA, CDR2 SQIVND (reference sequence). Between the trimmed V and J ends, which lost 2 bases and 0 bases, there was a span of 10 bases. The CDR3 DNA reads as TGTGCCAGTAGTATACTTGGAGGTATGAACACTGAAGCTTTCTTT. This codes for CASSILGGMNTEAFF.

V gene TRBV11-2 combines with J gene TRBJ2-1, with D tentatively TRBD2 (5 bases). V dropped 5 bases and J dropped 6 bases, with 14 bases sitting between them. Germline-derived CDR1 and CDR2 are SGHAT and FQNNGV. This CDR3 contains 14 residues. CDR3 DNA: TGTGCCAGCAGCGGGTTAGCGCCTCGCAATGAGCAGTTCTTC. Protein: CASSGLAPRNEQFF.

V is TRBV5-1 and J is TRBJ2-1, with D perhaps matching TRBD1 (5 bases). CDR3 length: 13 residues. CDR1 SGHRS and CDR2 YFSETQ come from the germline V gene. Trimming pared 2 bases from V and 5 bases from J, leaving 8 bases between. The CDR3 region has the DNA TGCGCCAGCAGCTTCGTAGGGGACAATGAGCAGTTCTTC. Its protein is CASSFVGDNEQFF.

In its sample, this clone was seen once. The gene calls are TRBV27 and TRBJ1-1; tentatively, D is TRBD1 (6 bases). The CDR3 covers 15 residues. The germline V and J ends were trimmed by 0 bases and 0 bases, with 8 bases remaining between them. Germline loops: CDR1 MNHEY, CDR2 SMNVEV (reference sequence). The CDR3 nucleotides are TGTGCCAGCAGTTTATCGGGGGCCTTGAACACTGAAGCTTTCTTT. The encoded protein is CASSLSGALNTEAFF.

The V and J genes are TRBV25-1 and TRBJ2-1; the D is unclear. The CDR3 is 12 residues long. Germline V gene lookup returns CDR1 MGHDK and CDR2 SYGVNS. Trimming stripped 4 bases from V and 5 bases from J, with 6 bases between. Here the CDR3 reads CASSVGNNEQFF. The DNA of the CDR3 is TGTGCCAGCAGTGTGGGTAACAATGAGCAGTTCTTC. Complete variable domain (other parts from reference TRBV25-1 and TRBJ2-1): EADIYQTPRYLVIGTGKKITLECSQTMGHDKMYWYQQDPGMELHLIHYSYGVNSTEKGDLSSESTVSRIRTEHFPLTLESARPSHTSQYLCASSVGNNEQFFGPGTRLTVL.

CDR3 residues: CASSVGKFSGELFF. The CDR3 DNA reads TGTGCCAGCAGCGTAGGGAAGTTTTCCGGGGAGCTGTTTTTT. The rearrangement joins TRBV11-2 to TRBJ2-2; D ambiguous. This CDR3 spans 14 amino acids. V lost 5 bases to trimming and J lost 6 bases, with 13 bases between them. Germline loops: CDR1 SGHAT, CDR2 FQNNGV.

The J gene is TRBJ2-7, the V gene TRBV28, with TRBD2 matching 8 bases. The trim removed 2 bases at V and 3 bases at J, leaving 3 bases unmatched. CDR3 length: 14 residues. The germline V gene has CDR1 MDHEN and CDR2 SYDVKM. CDR3 protein: CASSLAGGYYEQYF. The CDR3, as DNA: TGTGCCAGCAGTTTAGCGGGGGGCTACTACGAGCAGTACTTC.

In nucleotides, the CDR3 is TGTGCCTGGAGTGGGACTCCGTCTGAGCAGTACTTC. This translates into CAWSGTPSEQYF. The chain carries TRBV30 and TRBJ2-7; tentative D call: TRBD2 (5 bases). Trimming removed 1 base from V and 7 bases from J, with 11 bases in between. Germline loops: CDR1 GTSNPN, CDR2 SVGIG (reference sequence). The CDR3 spans 12 residues.

The chain combines TRBV2 with TRBJ2-1; TRBD2 aligns across 7 bases. The CDR3 contains 15 residues. Germline CDR1 is SNHLY and CDR2 is FYNNEI. Trimming removed 6 bases from V and 2 bases from J; junction bases left unmatched: 7. CDR3 nucleotides: TGTGCCAGCAGGAATGACGGGAGGCCCTACAATGAGCAGTTCTTC. Its translation: CASRNDGRPYNEQFF.

This clone was recorded only once. The J gene is TRBJ1-2, the V gene TRBV2; 11 nucleotides line up with TRBD1. The CDR3 loop spans 14 amino acids. J gave up 8 bases and V 4 bases, and 6 bases lay outside the gene matches. Germline CDR1 and CDR2: SNHLY and FYNNEI. This CDR3 reads CASSVGQGAGGYTF. The CDR3 coding sequence is TGTGCCAGCAGTGTTGGACAGGGGGCGGGAGGCTACACCTTC.

This rearrangement joins TRBV28 to TRBJ2-5; the D gene is possibly TRBD2 (5 bases). The length of the CDR3 is 16 residues. Between the trimmed V and J ends, which lost 3 bases and 4 bases, there was a span of 18 bases. The germline gives CDR1 MDHEN, CDR2 SYDVKM. CDR3 DNA sequence: TGTGCCAGCAGTTTCCATGTTACGGGCGGAGGAGAGACCCAGTACTTC. It translates to CASSFHVTGGGETQYF.